These 23 T cell receptor beta chains share one sample of origin, sequenced in a study of human T cells and chemical hapten exposure. TCRdb re-called the RACE reads through MiXCR, storing one row per CDR3 protein. The sample lists over 35,000 distinct CDR3 sequences, 3% to 4% occurring once. As to time point: patch test 1, 2 weeks after DPC sensitization. Treatment denoted: therapeutic diphenylcyclopropenone sensitization with weekly scalp DPC. Total RNA came from unfractionated whole blood. Sequencing used whole blood, obtained in connection with sensitization to the hapten diphenylcyclopropenone (DPC). Receptors originate from a man in his fifties or sixties with alopecia areata. Some clones in this sample may be carry-over from other donors' samples.

Worth noting for this clonotype: A much larger clone is a single base away; this may be a read error. V usage is TRBV29-1 and J usage is TRBJ1-1; TRBD1 is a possible D gene (5 bases). Germline V gene sequence: CDR1 SQVTM, CDR2 ANQGSEA. V gave up 4 bases and J gave up 0 bases, with 15 bases separating them. The CDR3 contains 15 residues. The CDR3 DNA follows: TGCAGCGTTGGGGGCAGGATGGCGATGAACACTGAAGCTTTCTTT. Residues: CSVGGRMAMNTEAFF.

The J gene is TRBJ1-6, the V gene TRBV11-2, with a tentative D call TRBD1 (6 bases). V lost 6 bases to trimming and J lost 7 bases, with 7 bases between them. The CDR3 covers 12 residues. Germline-derived CDR1 and CDR2 are SGHAT and FQNNGV. CDR3 sequence: CASRQGNSPLHF. The CDR3 DNA follows: TGTGCCAGCAGGCAGGGGAATTCACCCCTCCACTTT. The full variable domain, rest sourced from reference TRBV11-2 and TRBJ1-6, is EAGVAQSPRYKIIEKRQSVAFWCNPISGHATLYWYQQILGQGPKLLIQFQNNGVVDDSQLPKDRFSAERLKGVDSTLKIQPAKLEDSAVYLCASRQGNSPLHFGNGTRLTVT.

At least ten counts were recorded for this clonotype. This chain uses TRBV6-2 or TRBV6-3 with TRBJ2-3; 14 nucleotides align to TRBD2. The CDR3 is made up of 20 amino acids. Looked up from germline, CDR1 is MNHEY and CDR2 is SVGEGT. V shed 2 bases, J shed 2 bases, and the junction held 12 bases outside the gene matches. DNA for the CDR3: TGTGCCAGCAGTTACCGGACTAGCGGGAGGACCAAGACACACACAGATACGCAGTATTTT. Protein: CASSYRTSGRTKTHTDTQYF.

This clonotype was detected ten times or more. The rearrangement uses TRBV6-5 and TRBJ1-5, with D possibly matching TRBD1 (6 bases). The CDR3 sequence is 13 residues long. V lost 6 bases and J lost 10, with 16 bases in between. Germline values: CDR1 MNHEY, CDR2 SVGAGI. Here the CDR3 reads CASSRDTGLPQHF. The CDR3, as DNA: TGTGCCAGCAGCCGAGATACAGGGCTCCCCCAGCATTTT.

Judged by abundance, this clonotype is medium-sized. This chain joins TRBV20-1 and TRBJ2-1; D is unresolved. The germline V gene encodes CDR1 DFQATT and CDR2 SNEGSKA (reference sequence). The CDR3 runs 14 residues. V was cut by 2 bases and J by 6 bases, with 14 bases left in between. The CDR3 region has the DNA TGCAGTGCTAGACATTTGACCATAACCAATGAGCAGTTCTTC. Amino acid sequence: CSARHLTITNEQFF.

This clonotype was seen at least ten times. V usage is TRBV24-1 and J usage is TRBJ2-5; maybe TRBD1 (6 bases). The CDR3 length is 17 residues. Trimming took 1 base from V and 3 from J, leaving 17 bases between them. In germline, CDR1 is KGHDR, CDR2 SFDVKD. The CDR3 loop is CATSDFQGPRLKETQYF. In DNA, the CDR3 is TGTGCCACCAGTGATTTTCAGGGGCCCAGGCTGAAAGAGACCCAGTACTTC.

This clonotype has ten or more counts. The chain recombines TRBV3-1 with TRBJ2-3, with unresolved D. V gave up 4 bases and J gave up 2 bases, with 7 bases separating them. CDR1 is LGHDT, CDR2 YNNKEL, per germline (reference sequence). The CDR3 extends over 13 amino acids. The chain's CDR3 is CASSRTATDTQYF. The CDR3 coding sequence is TGTGCCAGCAGCCGAACAGCCACAGATACGCAGTATTTT.

This clonotype appeared many times. The chain uses TRBV7-8 and TRBJ1-4, with TRBD1 identical over 8 bases. The CDR3 length is 13 residues. The germline gives CDR1 SGHVS, CDR2 FQNEAQ. V lost 1 base to trimming and J lost 8 bases; unmatched junction nucleotides: 0. The CDR3 DNA sequence: TGTGCCAGCAGCTTAGGGACAGGGGAAAAACTGTTTTTT. Translated: CASSLGTGEKLFF.

This clonotype was seen only a few times. This chain connects TRBV4-2 to TRBJ1-5, with D maybe TRBD1 (5 bases). Germline V gene sequence: CDR1 LGHNA, CDR2 YNFKEQ. The ends were cut back, 0 bases at V and 4 bases at J, with 10 bases in the middle. The CDR3 extends over 15 amino acids. The CDR3, as DNA: TGTGCCAGCAGCCAAGATCTGTGGGGGAATCAGCCCCAGCATTTT. Its protein product is CASSQDLWGNQPQHF.

The sample holds many counts of this clonotype. V and J are TRBV20-1 and TRBJ1-4; TRBD1 matches at 9 bases. The junction had 15 bases not matched to a gene; V was cut back by 2 bases and J by 8 bases. This CDR3 is built from 17 residues. Germline lookup yields CDR1 DFQATT and CDR2 SNEGSKA (reference sequence). The CDR3 region is CSARPNRGRSFYEKLFF. The DNA for the CDR3 is TGCAGTGCTAGACCCAACAGGGGGCGCAGTTTTTACGAAAAACTGTTTTTT.

This clonotype was recorded many times. This rearrangement joins TRBV29-1 to TRBJ1-2; tentative D call: TRBD1 (6 bases). The CDR3 covers 16 residues. The V end lost 0 bases, the J end lost 5 bases, and 19 bases lay between the germline ends. The germline CDR1 and CDR2 sequences are SQVTM and ANQGSEA. The DNA for the CDR3 is TGCAGCGTTGAAGATCACGGACAGACCTCGGGGTATGGCTACACCTTC. Translation gives CSVEDHGQTSGYGYTF.

There are many counts of this clonotype. The rearrangement uses TRBV7-9 and TRBJ1-5, with a possible D match to TRBD1 (6 bases). This CDR3 has 15 residues. From germline, CDR1 is SEHNR and CDR2 FQNEAQ (reference sequence). V dropped 0 bases and J dropped 2 bases, with 8 bases sitting between them. In nucleotides, the CDR3 is TGTGCCAGCAGCTTAGCGTACAGGGGCAATCAGCCCCAGCATTTT. Its protein is CASSLAYRGNQPQHF.

As to this clonotype: A much larger clone lies one base from this, so it may be a read error. Written as DNA, the CDR3 is TGCAGTGCTACACGCCCTTACTGGGACAGGGGGTCCGAGCAGTACTTC. It encodes CSATRPYWDRGSEQYF. J is TRBJ2-7 and V is TRBV20-1, with 11 positions matching TRBD1. Looked up from germline, CDR1 is DFQATT and CDR2 is SNEGSKA (reference sequence). The CDR3 sequence is 16 residues long. The V and J ends lost 4 bases and 6 bases, in that order; junction bases with no gene match: 14.

This clonotype was seen repeatedly, ten times or more. The CDR3 loop is CASSQRDSALTNYGYTF. Written as DNA, the CDR3 is TGTGCCAGCAGCCAGCGGGACAGCGCGCTTACTAACTATGGCTACACCTTC. The rearrangement joins TRBV3-1 to TRBJ1-2; 7 nucleotides align to TRBD1. The CDR3 length is 17 residues. In germline, CDR1 is LGHDT, CDR2 YNNKEL (reference sequence). Trimming at V came to 3 bases and at J to 0 bases, leaving 10 bases not matched to a gene.

This clonotype was picked up many times. The chain has TRBV28 and TRBJ2-3, with D possibly being TRBD1 or TRBD2 (5 bases each). V lost 7 bases and J 4 bases, leaving 18 bases between the germline ends. The CDR3 covers 15 residues. Germline CDR1 reads MDHEN; CDR2 reads SYDVKM. This CDR3 is CASTLRGSSPDTQYF. CDR3 bases: TGTGCCAGCACCCTCCGGGGCTCATCTCCAGATACGCAGTATTTT.

The chain recombines TRBV6-1 with TRBJ1-5, with TRBD1 identical over 10 bases. With V trimmed by 7 bases and J by 4 bases, 7 bases remained unmatched. This CDR3 spans 15 amino acids. In germline, CDR1 is MNHNS, CDR2 SASEGT. CDR3 residues: CASTAGTGENQPQHF. The CDR3 DNA reads as TGTGCCAGCACGGCCGGGACAGGGGAGAATCAGCCCCAGCATTTT.

This clonotype has ten or more counts. This chain connects TRBV20-1 to TRBJ2-7, with D perhaps assigned TRBD1 or TRBD2 (7 bases each). The germline V gene encodes CDR1 DFQATT and CDR2 SNEGSKA (reference sequence). The CDR3 length is 15 residues. V lost 6 bases to trimming and J lost 5 bases, with 23 bases between them. The CDR3 here is CSAKGGGGRRNEQYF. As DNA, the CDR3 is TGCAGTGCCAAAGGGGGCGGGGGAAGGCGGAACGAGCAGTACTTC.

In its sample, this clonotype was seen many times. The chain has TRBV20-1 and TRBJ1-4; D remains unclear. V lost 0 bases and J 8 bases, leaving 7 bases between the germline ends. The CDR3 is 12 residues long. Germline V lookup: CDR1 DFQATT, CDR2 SNEGSKA (reference sequence). DNA for the CDR3: TGCAGTGCTAGAGATAGTCCCGAAAAACTGTTTTTT. This sequence encodes CSARDSPEKLFF.

The chain has TRBV28 and TRBJ2-1, with TRBD2 identical over 8 bases. The CDR3 loop spans 14 amino acids. Germline V CDR1 and CDR2: MDHEN, SYDVKM. Losses at the gene ends were 6 bases for V and 10 bases for J; bases not matched to a gene: 11. The CDR3 DNA sequence: TGTGCCAGCAGGTCGGGAGGGGCGGTTGGGGAGCAGTTCTTC. Translation gives CASRSGGAVGEQFF.

In this sample, this clonotype turned up many times. J is TRBJ2-3 and V is TRBV29-1; D not certain. The CDR3 contains 10 residues. Germline V gives CDR1 SQVTM, CDR2 ANQGSEA. The V gene lost 5 bases and the J gene lost 11 bases, with 11 bases spanning the gap. The CDR3 protein is CSVTADGQYF. The DNA of the CDR3 is TGCAGCGTTACTGCTGATGGGCAGTATTTT.

The sample holds many counts of this clonotype. V usage is TRBV24-1 and J usage is TRBJ2-3, with 11 bases identical to TRBD2. CDR1 is KGHDR and CDR2 is SFDVKD in the germline V gene. After removal of 5 bases from V and 4 bases from J, the junction contained 4 bases not matched to a gene. The CDR3 consists of 15 residues. The CDR3 loop is CATSATSGKADTQYF. CDR3 DNA: TGTGCCACCAGTGCGACTAGCGGGAAGGCAGATACGCAGTATTTT.

The V call is TRBV10-2, the J call TRBJ2-3, with 14 bases that match TRBD2. Germline V gene sequence: CDR1 WSHSY, CDR2 SAAADI. The length of the CDR3 is 18 residues. V dropped 8 bases and J dropped 2; count of bases not matched to a gene: 12. The CDR3 sequence: CASFRPGLAGELTDTQYF. The CDR3 region has the DNA TGCGCCAGCTTTAGACCGGGACTAGCGGGAGAACTCACAGATACGCAGTATTTT.

The chain combines TRBV5-1 with TRBJ1-2, with 8 positions matching TRBD1. The CDR3 runs to 16 residues. Trimming cost V 3 bases and J 4 bases; bases outside gene matches: 11. Germline V CDR1 and CDR2: SGHRS, YFSETQ. In nucleotides, the CDR3 is TGCGCCAGCAGCTCGGATTCGGTAACAGGGGGCTATGGCTACACCTTC. Translated, it gives CASSSDSVTGGYGYTF.